This TCR beta chain was identified during a study of OX40 agonist ivuxolimab in advanced cancers. Overall study context: Participants, 82.7% male, averaged approximately 60 years of age, ranging from about 23 to 79. Prior therapy, whether anti-PD-1, anti-PD-L1 or anti-CTLA-4, was allowed, and under 50% had some. Three patients, one with hepatocellular carcinoma and two with cutaneous melanoma, achieved partial responses.

To note about this clone: Antigen specificity is unknown. One end of the junction varies from germline; a read error may be responsible.

The table came from immunoSEQ multiplex PCR; TCRdb's copy has only in-frame clones and leaves some out. The table includes 28,000 or so clones, just under 80% detected once. Study-level points and caveats: Dose levels from 0.1 to 3.0 mg/kg saw CD4+ and CD8+ blood T cells expand clonally by week 6.

This sequence was found in an adult with an advanced solid tumor such as melanoma, head and neck, liver or kidney cancer. Sequences were derived from CD4+ or CD8+ T cells sorted from blood, sampled in a trial of the OX40 agonist ivuxolimab.

The CDR3 DNA sequence: TGTGCCATCAGTGAACAGGGACCCTACAATGAGCAGTTCTTC. It yields the protein CAISEQGPYNEQFF. The chain is built from TRBV6-4 and TRBJ2-1; a possible D gene is TRBD1 (6 bases). Germline CDR1 is MRHNA and CDR2 is SNTAGT. This CDR3 comprises 14 residues.